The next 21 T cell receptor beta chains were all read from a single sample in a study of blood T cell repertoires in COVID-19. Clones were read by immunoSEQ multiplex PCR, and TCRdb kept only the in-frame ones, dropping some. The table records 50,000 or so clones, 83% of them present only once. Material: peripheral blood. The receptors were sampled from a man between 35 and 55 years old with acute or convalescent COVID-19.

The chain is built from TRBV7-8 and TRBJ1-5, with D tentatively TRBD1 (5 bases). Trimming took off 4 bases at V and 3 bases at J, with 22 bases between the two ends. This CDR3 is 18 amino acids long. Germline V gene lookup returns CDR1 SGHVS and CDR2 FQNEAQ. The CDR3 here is CASSSTTRQLTFNQPQHF. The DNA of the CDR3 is TGTGCCAGCAGCTCAACGACTCGACAGCTCACCTTCAATCAGCCCCAGCATTTT.

The CDR3 bases are TGTGCCAGCAGTTACGCTAGCGGCACCCACTACAATGAGCAGTTCTTC. Its protein is CASSYASGTHYNEQFF. V gene TRBV6-5 combines with J gene TRBJ2-1; 7 positions match TRBD2. This CDR3 contains 16 residues. V lost 2 bases and J lost 3; bases outside the gene matches: 7. Germline CDR1 and CDR2: MNHEY and SVGAGI.

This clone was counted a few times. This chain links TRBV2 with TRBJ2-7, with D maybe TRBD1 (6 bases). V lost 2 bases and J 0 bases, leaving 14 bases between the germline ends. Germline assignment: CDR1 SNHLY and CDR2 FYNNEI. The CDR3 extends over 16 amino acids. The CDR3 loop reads CASSEKRDISSYEQYV. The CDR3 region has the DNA TGTGCCAGCAGTGAAAAACGGGACATAAGCTCCTACGAGCAGTACGTC.

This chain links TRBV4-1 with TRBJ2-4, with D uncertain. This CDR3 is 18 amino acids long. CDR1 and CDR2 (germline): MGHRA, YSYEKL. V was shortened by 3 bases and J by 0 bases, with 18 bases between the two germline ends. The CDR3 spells CASSHVRAASLAKNIQYF. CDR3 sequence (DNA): TGCGCCAGCAGCCACGTCCGCGCCGCATCTTTAGCCAAAAACATTCAGTACTTC.

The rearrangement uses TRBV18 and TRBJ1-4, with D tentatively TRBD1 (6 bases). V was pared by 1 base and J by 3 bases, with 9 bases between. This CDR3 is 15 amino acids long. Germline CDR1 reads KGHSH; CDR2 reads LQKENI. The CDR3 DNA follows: TGTGCCAGCTCACCACACAGGGTGCCTAATGAAAAACTGTTTTTT. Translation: CASSPHRVPNEKLFF.

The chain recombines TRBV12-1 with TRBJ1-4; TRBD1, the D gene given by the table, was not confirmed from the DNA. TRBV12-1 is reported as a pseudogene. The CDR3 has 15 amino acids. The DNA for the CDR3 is TGTGCCAGCAGCGGGAGGACAGGGGAAGATGAAAAACTGTTTTTT. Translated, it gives CASSGRTGEDEKLFF.

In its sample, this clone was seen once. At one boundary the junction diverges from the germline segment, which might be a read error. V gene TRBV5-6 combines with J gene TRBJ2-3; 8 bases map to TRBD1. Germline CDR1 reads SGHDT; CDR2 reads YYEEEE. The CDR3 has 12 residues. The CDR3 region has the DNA TGTGCCAGCAGCTTGGTTCGGACAGGGCCCTCTTTT. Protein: CASSLVRTGPSF.

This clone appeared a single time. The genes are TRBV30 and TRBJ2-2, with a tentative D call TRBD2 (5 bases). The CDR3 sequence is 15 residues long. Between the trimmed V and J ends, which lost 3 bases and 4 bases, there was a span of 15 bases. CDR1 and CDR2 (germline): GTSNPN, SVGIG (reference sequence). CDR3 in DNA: TGTGCCTGGAGCGGAACTAGGTTTGGCACCGGGGAGCTGTTTTTT. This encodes CAWSGTRFGTGELFF.

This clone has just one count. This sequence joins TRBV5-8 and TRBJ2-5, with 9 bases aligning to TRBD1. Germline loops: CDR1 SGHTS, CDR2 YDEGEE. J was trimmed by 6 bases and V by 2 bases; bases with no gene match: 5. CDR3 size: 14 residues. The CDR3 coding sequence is TGTGCCAGCAGCTTCGGACAGGGGAGACAGACCCAGTACTTC. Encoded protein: CASSFGQGRQTQYF. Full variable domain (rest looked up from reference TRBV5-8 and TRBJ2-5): EAGVTQSPTHLIKTRGQQATLRCSPISGHTSVYWYQQALGLGLQFLLWYDEGEERNRGNFPPRFSGRQFPNYSSELNVNALELEDSALYLCASSFGQGRQTQYFGPGTRLLVL.

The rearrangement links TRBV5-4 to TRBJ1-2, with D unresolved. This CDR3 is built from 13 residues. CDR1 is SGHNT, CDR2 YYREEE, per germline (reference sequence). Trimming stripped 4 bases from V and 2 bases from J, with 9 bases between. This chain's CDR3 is CASSVTQNYGYTF. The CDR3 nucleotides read TGTGCCAGCAGCGTGACACAAAACTATGGCTACACCTTC.

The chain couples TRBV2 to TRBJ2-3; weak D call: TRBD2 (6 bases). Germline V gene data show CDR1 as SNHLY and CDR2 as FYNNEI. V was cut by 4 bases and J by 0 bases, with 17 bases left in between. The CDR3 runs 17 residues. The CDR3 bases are TGTGCCAGCAGTGCGTATTTAGTCCGGGGGAGCACAGATACGCAGTATTTT. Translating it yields CASSAYLVRGSTDTQYF.

The CDR3 is CASKSIGGTNEKLFF. In DNA, the CDR3 is TGTGCCTCTAAGAGTATAGGGGGAACTAATGAAAAACTGTTTTTT. This rearrangement joins TRBV19 to TRBJ1-4, with D possibly matching TRBD1 (6 bases). Germline V lookup: CDR1 LNHDA, CDR2 SQIVND (reference sequence). V was clipped by 11 bases and J by 1 base, with 17 bases between them. There are 15 residues in the CDR3.

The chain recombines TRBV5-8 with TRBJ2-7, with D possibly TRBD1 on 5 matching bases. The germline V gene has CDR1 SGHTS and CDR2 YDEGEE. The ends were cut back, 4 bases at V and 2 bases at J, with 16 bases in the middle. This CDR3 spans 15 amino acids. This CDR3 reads CASSPGAGMTYEQYF. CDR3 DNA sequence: TGTGCCAGCAGCCCCGGAGCAGGGATGACCTACGAGCAGTACTTC.

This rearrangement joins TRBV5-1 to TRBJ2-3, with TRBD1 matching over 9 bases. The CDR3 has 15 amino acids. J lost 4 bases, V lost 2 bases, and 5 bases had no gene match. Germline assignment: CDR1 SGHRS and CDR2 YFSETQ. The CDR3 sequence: CASSFRTGEADTQYF. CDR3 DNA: TGCGCCAGCAGCTTTCGGACAGGGGAAGCAGATACGCAGTATTTT. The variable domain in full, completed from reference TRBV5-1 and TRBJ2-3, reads KAGVTQTPRYLIKTRGQQVTLSCSPISGHRSVSWYQQTPGQGLQFLFEYFSETQRNKGNFPGRFSGRQFSNSRSEMNVSTLELGDSALYLCASSFRTGEADTQYFGPGTRLTVL.

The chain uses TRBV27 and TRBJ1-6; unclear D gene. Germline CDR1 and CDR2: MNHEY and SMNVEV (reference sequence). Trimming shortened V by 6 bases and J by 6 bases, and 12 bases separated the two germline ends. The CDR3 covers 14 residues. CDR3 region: CASRATAPNSPLHF. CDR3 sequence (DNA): TGTGCCAGCAGGGCAACAGCCCCTAATTCACCCCTCCACTTT.

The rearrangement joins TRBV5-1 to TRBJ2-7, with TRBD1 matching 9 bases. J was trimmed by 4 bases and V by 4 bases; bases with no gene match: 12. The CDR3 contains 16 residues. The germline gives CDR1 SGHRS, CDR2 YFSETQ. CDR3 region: CASSANTGTGTYEQYF. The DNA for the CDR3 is TGCGCCAGCAGCGCGAATACCGGGACAGGGACTTACGAGCAGTACTTC. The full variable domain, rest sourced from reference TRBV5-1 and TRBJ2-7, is KAGVTQTPRYLIKTRGQQVTLSCSPISGHRSVSWYQQTPGQGLQFLFEYFSETQRNKGNFPGRFSGRQFSNSRSEMNVSTLELGDSALYLCASSANTGTGTYEQYFGPGTRLTVT.

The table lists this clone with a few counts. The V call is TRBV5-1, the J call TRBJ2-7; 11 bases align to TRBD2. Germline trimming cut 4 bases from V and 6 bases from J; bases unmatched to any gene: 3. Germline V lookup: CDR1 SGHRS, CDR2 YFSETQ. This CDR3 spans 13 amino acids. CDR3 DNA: TGCGCCAGCAGCAACGGACTAGCGGGCGAGCAGTACTTC. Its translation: CASSNGLAGEQYF.

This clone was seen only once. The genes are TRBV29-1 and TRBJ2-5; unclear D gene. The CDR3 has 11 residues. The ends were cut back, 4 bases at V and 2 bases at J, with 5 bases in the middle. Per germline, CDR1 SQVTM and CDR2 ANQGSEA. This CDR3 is CSVVRQETQYF. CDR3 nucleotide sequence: TGCAGCGTTGTTAGACAAGAGACCCAGTACTTC.

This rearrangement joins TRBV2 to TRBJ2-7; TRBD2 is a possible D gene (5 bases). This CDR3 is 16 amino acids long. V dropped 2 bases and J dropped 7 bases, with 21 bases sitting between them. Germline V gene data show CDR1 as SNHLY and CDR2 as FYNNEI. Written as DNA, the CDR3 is TGTGCCAGCAGTGAAAGGTTTATTAGCGTCGGCGGGGAGCAGTACTTC. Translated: CASSERFISVGGEQYF.

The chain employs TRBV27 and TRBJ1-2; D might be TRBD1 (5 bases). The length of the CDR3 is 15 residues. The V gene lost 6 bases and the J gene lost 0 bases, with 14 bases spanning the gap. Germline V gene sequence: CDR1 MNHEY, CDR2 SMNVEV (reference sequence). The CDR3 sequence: CASSGGADANYGYTF. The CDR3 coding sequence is TGTGCCAGCAGCGGGGGTGCAGACGCTAACTATGGCTACACCTTC.

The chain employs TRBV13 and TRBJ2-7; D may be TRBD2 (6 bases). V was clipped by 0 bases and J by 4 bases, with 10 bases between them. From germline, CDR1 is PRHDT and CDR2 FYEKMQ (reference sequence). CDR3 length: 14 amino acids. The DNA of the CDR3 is TGTGCCAGCAGCTTAGGCGGGGGTCGATACGAGCAGTACTTC. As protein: CASSLGGGRYEQYF.